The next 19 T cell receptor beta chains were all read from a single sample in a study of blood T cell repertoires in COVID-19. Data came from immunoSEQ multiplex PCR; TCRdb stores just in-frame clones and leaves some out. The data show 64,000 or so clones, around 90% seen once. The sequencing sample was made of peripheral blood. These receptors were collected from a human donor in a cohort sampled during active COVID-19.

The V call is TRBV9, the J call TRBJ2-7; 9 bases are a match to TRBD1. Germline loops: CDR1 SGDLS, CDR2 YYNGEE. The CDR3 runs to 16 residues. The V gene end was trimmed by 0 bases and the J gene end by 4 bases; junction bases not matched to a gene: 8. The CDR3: CASSVGGGQGLYEQYF. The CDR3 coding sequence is TGTGCCAGCAGCGTAGGAGGGGGACAGGGTCTTTACGAGCAGTACTTC.

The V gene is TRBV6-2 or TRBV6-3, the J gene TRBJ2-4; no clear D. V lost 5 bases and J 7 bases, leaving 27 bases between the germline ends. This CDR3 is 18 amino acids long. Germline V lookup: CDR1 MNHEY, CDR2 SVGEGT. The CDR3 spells CASSATNLHWVAANIQYF. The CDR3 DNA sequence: TGTGCCAGCAGTGCCACCAACCTACATTGGGTGGCGGCGAACATTCAGTACTTC.

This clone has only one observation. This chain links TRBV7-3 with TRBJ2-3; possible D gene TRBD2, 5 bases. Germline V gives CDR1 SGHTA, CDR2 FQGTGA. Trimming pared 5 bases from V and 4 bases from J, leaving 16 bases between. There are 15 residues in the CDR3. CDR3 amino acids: CASSNRGSTADTQYF. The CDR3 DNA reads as TGTGCCAGCAGCAACAGAGGGAGTACGGCAGATACGCAGTATTTT.

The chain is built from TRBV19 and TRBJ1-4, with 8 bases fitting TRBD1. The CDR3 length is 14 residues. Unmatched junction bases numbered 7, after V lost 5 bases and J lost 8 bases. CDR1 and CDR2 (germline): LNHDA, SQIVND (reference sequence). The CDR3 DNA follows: TGTGCCAGTAGTCCGACAGGGGTGTTCGAAAAACTGTTTTTT. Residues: CASSPTGVFEKLFF. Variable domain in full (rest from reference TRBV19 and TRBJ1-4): DGGITQSPKYLFRKEGQNVTLSCEQNLNHDAMYWYRQDPGQGLRLIYYSQIVNDFQKGDIAEGYSVSREKKESFPLTVTSAQKNPTAFYLCASSPTGVFEKLFFGSGTQLSVL.

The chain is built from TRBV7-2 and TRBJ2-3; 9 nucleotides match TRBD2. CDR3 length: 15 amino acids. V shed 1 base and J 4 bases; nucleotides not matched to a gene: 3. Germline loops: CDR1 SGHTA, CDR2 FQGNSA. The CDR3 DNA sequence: TGTGCCAGCAGCTTAGTGGCGGGAGGGCCAGATACGCAGTATTTT. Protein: CASSLVAGGPDTQYF.

As DNA, the CDR3 is TGTGCCAGTAGTATAGATCCCCGGGTGTTGGGTACGGGCTACACCTTC. Residues: CASSIDPRVLGTGYTF. The rearrangement joins TRBV19 to TRBJ1-2, with D hard to call. The CDR3 covers 16 residues. V was cut by 0 bases and J by 8 bases, with 19 bases left in between. CDR1 and CDR2 (germline): LNHDA, SQIVND (reference sequence).

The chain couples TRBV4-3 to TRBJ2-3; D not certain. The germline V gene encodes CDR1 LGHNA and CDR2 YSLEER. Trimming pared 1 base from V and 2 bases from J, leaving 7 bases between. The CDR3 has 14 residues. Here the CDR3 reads CASSQVSHTDTQYF. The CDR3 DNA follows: TGCGCCAGCAGCCAAGTTAGCCACACAGATACGCAGTATTTT.

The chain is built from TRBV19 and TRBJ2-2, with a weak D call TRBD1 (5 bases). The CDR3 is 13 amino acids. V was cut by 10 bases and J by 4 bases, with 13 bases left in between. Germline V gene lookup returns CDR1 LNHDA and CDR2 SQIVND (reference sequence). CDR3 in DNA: TGTGCCACCATCCGCCAGGGCACCGGGGAGCTGTTTTTT. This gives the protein CATIRQGTGELFF.

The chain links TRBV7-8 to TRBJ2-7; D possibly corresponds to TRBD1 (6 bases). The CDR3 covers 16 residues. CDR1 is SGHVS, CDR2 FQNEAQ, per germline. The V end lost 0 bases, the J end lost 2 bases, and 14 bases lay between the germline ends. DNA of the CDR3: TGTGCCAGCAGCTTAGCGGTTACCAGGGGACCCTACGAGCAGTACTTC. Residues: CASSLAVTRGPYEQYF. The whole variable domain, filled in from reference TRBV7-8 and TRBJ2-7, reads GAGVSQSPRYKVAKRGQDVALRCDPISGHVSLFWYQQALGQGPEFLTYFQNEAQLDKSGLPSDRFFAERPEGSVSTLKIQRTQQEDSAVYLCASSLAVTRGPYEQYFGPGTRLTVT.

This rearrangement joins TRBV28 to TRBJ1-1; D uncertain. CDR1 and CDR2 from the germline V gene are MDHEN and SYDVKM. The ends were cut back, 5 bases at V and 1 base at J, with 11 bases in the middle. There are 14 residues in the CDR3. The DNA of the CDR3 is TGTGCCAGCAGTATTAAACGGGGGAACACTGAAGCTTTCTTT. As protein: CASSIKRGNTEAFF.

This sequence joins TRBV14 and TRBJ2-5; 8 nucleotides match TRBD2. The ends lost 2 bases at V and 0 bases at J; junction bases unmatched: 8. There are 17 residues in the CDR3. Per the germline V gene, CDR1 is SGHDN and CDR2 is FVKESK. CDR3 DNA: TGTGCCAGCAGCCAACGGGGGGGCACCCGGTACCAAGAGACCCAGTACTTC. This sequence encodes CASSQRGGTRYQETQYF.

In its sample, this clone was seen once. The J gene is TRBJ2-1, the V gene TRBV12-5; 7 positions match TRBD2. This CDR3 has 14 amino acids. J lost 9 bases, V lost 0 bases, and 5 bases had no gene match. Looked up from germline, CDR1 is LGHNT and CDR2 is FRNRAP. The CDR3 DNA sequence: TGTGCTAGTGGTTTGGTACGAGTAGCGGGTGAGCAGTTCTTC. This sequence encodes CASGLVRVAGEQFF. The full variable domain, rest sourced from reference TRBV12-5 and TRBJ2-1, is DARVTQTPRHKVTEMGQEVTMRCQPILGHNTVFWYRQTMMQGLELLAYFRNRAPLDDSGMPKDRFSAEMPDATLATLKIQPSEPRDSAVYFCASGLVRVAGEQFFGPGTRLTVL.

The chain's CDR3 is CASSLGTSGRAGVTQYF. Here the CDR3 DNA reads TGTGCCAGCAGCTTGGGTACTAGCGGGAGGGCCGGGGTTACGCAGTATTTT. This chain uses TRBV5-4 with TRBJ2-3; 13 nucleotides align to TRBD2. The CDR3 runs 17 residues. Trimming took 0 bases from V and 8 from J; bases not matched to a gene: 9. Germline V gene lookup returns CDR1 SGHNT and CDR2 YYREEE (reference sequence).

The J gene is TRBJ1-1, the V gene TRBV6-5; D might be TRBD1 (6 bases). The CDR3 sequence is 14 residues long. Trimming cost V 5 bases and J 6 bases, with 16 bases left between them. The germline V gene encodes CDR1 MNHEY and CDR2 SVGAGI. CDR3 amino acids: CASSPGQGFSEAFF. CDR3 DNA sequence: TGTGCCAGCAGTCCGGGACAAGGGTTCTCTGAAGCTTTCTTT.

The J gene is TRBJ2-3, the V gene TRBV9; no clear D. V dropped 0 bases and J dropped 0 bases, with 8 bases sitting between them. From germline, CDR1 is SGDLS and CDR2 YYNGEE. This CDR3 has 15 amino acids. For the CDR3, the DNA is TGTGCCAGCAGCGTAGCGTCTACTAGCACAGATACGCAGTATTTT. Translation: CASSVASTSTDTQYF.

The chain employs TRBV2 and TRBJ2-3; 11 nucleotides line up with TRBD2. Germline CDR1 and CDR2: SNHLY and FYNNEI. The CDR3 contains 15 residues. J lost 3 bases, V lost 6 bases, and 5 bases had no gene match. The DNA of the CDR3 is TGTGCCAGCAGAAAAGGGACTAGCGGTACAGATACGCAGTATTTT. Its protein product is CASRKGTSGTDTQYF. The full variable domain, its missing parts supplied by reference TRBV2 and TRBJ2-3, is EPEVTQTPSHQVTQMGQEVILRCVPISNHLYFYWYRQILGQKVEFLVSFYNNEISEKSEIFDDQFSVERPDGSNFTLKIRSTKLEDSAMYFCASRKGTSGTDTQYFGPGTRLTVL.

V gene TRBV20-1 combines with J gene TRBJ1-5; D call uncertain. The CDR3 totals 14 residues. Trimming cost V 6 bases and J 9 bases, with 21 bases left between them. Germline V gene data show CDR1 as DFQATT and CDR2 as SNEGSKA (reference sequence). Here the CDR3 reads CSASSPGRNAPQHF. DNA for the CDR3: TGCAGTGCAAGTTCCCCTGGGAGGAACGCGCCCCAGCATTTT.

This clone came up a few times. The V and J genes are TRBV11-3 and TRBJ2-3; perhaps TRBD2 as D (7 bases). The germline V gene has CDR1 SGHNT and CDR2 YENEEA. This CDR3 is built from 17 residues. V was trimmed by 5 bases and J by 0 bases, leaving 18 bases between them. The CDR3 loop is CASSPGASGSSTDTQYF. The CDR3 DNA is TGTGCCAGCAGCCCGGGGGCTAGCGGTTCTAGCACAGATACGCAGTATTTT.

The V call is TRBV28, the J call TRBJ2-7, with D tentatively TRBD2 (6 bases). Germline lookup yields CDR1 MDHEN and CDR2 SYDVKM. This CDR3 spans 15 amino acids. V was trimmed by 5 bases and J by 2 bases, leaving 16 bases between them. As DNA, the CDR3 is TGTGCCAGCAGTGCTCAACGGGGGTATACCTACGAGCAGTACTTC. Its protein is CASSAQRGYTYEQYF.